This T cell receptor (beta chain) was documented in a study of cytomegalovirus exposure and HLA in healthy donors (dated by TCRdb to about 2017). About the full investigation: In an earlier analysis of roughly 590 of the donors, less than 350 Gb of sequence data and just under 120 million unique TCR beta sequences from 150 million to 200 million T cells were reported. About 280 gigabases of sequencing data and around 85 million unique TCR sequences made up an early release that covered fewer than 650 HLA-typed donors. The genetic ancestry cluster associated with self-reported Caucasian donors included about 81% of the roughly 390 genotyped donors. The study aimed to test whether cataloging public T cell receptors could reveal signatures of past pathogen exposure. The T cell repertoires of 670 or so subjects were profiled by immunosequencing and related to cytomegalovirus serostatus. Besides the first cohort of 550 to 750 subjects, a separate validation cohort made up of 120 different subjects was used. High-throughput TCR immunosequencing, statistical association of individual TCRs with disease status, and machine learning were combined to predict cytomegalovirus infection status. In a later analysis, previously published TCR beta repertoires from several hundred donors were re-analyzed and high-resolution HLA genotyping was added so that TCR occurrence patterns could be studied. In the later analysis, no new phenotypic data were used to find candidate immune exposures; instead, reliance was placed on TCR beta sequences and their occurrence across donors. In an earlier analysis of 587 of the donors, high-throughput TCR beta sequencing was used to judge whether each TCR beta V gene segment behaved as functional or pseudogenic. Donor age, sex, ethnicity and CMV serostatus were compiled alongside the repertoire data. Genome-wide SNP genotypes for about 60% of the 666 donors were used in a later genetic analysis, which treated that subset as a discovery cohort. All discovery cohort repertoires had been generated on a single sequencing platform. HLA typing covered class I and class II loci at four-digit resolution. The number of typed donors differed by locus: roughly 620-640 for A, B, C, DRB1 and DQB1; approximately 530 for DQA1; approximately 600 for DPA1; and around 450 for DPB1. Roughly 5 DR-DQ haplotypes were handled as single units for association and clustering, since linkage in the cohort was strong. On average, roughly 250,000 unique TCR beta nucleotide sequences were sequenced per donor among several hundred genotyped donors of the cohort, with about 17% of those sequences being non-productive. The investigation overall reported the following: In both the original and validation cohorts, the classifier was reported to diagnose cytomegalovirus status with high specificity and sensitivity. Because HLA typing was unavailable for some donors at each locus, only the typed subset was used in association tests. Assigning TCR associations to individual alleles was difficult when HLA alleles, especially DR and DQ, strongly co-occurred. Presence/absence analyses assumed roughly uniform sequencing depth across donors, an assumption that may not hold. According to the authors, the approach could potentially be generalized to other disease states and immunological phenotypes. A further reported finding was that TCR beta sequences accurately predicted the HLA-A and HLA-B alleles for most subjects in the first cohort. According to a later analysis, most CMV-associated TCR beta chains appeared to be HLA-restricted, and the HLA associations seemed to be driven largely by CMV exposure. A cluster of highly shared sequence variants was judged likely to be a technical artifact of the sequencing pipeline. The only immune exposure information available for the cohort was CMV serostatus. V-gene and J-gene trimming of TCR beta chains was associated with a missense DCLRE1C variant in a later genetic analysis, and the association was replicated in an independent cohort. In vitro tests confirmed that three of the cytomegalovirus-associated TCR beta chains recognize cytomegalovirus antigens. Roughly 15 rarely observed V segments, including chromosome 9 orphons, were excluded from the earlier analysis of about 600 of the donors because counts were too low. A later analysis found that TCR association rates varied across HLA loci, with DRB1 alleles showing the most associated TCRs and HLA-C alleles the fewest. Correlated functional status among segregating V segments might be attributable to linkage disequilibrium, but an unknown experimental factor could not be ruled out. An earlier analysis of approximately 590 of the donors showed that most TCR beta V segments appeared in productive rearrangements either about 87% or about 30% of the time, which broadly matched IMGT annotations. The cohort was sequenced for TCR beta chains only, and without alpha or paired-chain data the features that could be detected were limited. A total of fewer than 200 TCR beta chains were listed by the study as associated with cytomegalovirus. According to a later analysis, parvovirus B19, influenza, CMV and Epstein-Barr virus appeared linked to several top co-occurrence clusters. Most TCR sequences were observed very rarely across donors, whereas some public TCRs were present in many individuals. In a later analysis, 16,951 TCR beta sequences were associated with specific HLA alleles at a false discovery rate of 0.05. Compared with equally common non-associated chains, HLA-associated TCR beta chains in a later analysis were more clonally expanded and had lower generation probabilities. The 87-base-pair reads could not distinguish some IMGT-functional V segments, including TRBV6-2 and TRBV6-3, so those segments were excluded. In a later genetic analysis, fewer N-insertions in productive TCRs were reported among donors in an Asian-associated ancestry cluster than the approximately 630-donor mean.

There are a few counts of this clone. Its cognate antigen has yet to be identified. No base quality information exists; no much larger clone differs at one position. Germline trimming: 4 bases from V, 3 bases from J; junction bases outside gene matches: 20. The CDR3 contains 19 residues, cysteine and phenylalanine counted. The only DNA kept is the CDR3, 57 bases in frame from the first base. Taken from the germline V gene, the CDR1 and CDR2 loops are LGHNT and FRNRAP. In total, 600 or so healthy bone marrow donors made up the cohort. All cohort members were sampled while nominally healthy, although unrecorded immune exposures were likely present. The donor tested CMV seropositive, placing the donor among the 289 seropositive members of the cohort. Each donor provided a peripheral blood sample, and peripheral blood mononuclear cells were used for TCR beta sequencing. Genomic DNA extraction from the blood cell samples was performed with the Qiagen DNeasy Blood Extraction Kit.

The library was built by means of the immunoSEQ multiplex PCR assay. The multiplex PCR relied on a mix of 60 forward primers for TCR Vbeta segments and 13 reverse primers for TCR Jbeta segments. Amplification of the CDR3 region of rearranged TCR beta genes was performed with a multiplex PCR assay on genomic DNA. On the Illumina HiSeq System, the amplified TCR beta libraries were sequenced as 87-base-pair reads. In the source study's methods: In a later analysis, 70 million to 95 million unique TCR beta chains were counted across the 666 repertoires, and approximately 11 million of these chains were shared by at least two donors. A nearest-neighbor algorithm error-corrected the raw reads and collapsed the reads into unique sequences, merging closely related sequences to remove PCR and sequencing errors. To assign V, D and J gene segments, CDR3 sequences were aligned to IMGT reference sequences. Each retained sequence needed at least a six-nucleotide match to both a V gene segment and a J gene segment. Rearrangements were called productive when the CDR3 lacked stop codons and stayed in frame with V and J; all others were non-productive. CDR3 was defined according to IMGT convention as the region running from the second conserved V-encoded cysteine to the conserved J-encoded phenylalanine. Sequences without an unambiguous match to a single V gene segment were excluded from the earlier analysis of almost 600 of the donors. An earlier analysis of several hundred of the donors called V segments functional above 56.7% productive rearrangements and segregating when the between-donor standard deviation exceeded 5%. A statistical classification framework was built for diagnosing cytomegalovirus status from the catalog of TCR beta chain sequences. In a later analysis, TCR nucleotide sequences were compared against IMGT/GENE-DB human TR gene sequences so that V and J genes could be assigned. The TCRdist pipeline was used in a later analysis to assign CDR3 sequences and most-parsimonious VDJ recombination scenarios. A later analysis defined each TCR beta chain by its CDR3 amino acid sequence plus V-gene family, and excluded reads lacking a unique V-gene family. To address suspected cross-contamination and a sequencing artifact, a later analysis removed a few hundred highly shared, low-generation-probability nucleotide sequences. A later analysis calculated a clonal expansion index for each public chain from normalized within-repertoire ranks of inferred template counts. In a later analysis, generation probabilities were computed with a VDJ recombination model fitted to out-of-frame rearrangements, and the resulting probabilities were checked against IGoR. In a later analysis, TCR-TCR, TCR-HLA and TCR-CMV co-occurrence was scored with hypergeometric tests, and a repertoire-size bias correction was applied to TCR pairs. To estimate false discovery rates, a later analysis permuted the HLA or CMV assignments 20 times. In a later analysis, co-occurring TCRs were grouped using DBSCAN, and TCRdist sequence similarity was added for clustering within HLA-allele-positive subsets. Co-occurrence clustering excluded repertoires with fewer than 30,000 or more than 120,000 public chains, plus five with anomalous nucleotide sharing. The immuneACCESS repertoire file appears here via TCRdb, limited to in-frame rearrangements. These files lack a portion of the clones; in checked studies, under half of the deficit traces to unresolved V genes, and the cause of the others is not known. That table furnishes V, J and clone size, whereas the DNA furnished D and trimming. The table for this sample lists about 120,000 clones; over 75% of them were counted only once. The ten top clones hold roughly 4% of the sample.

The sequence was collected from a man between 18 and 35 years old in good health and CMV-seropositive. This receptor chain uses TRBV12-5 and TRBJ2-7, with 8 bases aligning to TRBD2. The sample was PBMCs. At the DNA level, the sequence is TGTGCTAGTGGTTGGCGGGGGGCTATGACGGACCCCCGGGTCTACGAGCAGTACTTC. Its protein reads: CASGWRGAMTDPRVYEQYF.